This note documents a single TCR beta chain sequence. The target antigen is unknown. This sample is drawn from a study of OX40 agonist ivuxolimab in advanced cancers. Study at large: Ivuxolimab, which is an agonistic anti-OX40 (CD134) antibody, was administered to the patients.

The method was immunoSEQ multiplex PCR; TCRdb's version includes in-frame clones alone and lacks a portion of them. The sample yields 50,000 to 70,000 clones, around four fifths seen once. The germline V and J ends were trimmed by 5 bases and 4 bases, with 14 bases remaining between them. Germline assignment: CDR1 KGHSH and CDR2 LQKENI. CDR3 length: 14 residues. Study-wide findings and caveats: Clonal expansion from baseline to week 6 occurred in both CD4+ and CD8+ T cells.

V gene TRBV18 combines with J gene TRBJ1-2, with D perhaps TRBD1 (5 bases). The receptor was isolated from an adult with an advanced solid tumor such as melanoma, head and neck, liver or kidney cancer. The sample here was CD4+ or CD8+ T cells sorted from blood, taken in a trial of the OX40 agonist ivuxolimab. The CDR3 protein is CASSDRPTSYGYTF. The CDR3 nucleotides are TGTGCCAGCTCAGACAGACCAACCAGCTATGGCTACACCTTC. The whole variable domain, filled in from reference TRBV18 and TRBJ1-2, reads NAGVMQNPRHLVRRRGQEARLRCSPMKGHSHVYWYRQLPEEGLKFMVYLQKENIIDESGMPKERFSAEFPKEGPSILRIQQVVRGDSAAYFCASSDRPTSYGYTFGSGTRLTVV.